The clone carrying this T cell receptor beta chain occurred once. This CDR3 has 17 residues. CDR1 and CDR2 (germline): LGHNA, YNFKEQ. With 2 bases removed from V and 3 bases from J, the gap between germline ends came to 17 bases. The treatment is: randomized to nivolumab then ipilimumab (arm A) or the reverse (arm B). None of the patients previously received DNA-damaging chemotherapy. Live CD3+CD8+ CD19− CD56− cells were sorted from PBMCs. The table came from immunoSEQ multiplex PCR; TCRdb's copy has only in-frame clones and leaves some out. The table lists about 16,000 clones, approximately 93% of them singletons. The sample originates from a study of sequential checkpoint blockade in melanoma. The overall study: Both treatment sequences were followed by maintenance nivolumab.

The sequence came from a human donor with melanoma. This sequence joins TRBV4-2 and TRBJ1-5; the D is unclear. This specimen consisted of CD8+ T cells sorted from blood (inferred from file names), obtained from a patient given nivolumab and ipilimumab in sequence. The CDR3 here is CASSQKMGAISNQPQHF. In DNA, the CDR3 is TGTGCCAGCAGCCAAAAAATGGGAGCCATTTCCAATCAGCCCCAGCATTTT.